The 9 T cell receptor beta chains in this list originate from one sample, sequenced in a study of blood T cell repertoires in COVID-19. Assay: immunoSEQ multiplex PCR; the TCRdb copy retains only in-frame clones and omits some. Among roughly 150,000 clones listed, roughly 85% were seen once. Sequenced input: peripheral blood. All receptors come from a woman older than 75 with active or convalescent COVID-19.

This chain uses TRBV11-3 with TRBJ2-1, with 8 nucleotides matching TRBD2. Germline lookup yields CDR1 SGHNT and CDR2 YENEEA. Germline trimming cut 3 bases from V and 0 bases from J; bases unmatched to any gene: 1. The CDR3 spans 15 residues. Here the CDR3 reads CASSFSGSSYNEQFF. The CDR3 nucleotides read TGTGCCAGCAGCTTCAGCGGGAGCTCCTACAATGAGCAGTTCTTC.

The chain carries TRBV10-3 and TRBJ1-3; D is possibly TRBD1 (5 bases). CDR1 and CDR2 from the germline V gene are ENHRY and SYGVKD. The CDR3 extends over 15 amino acids. The V gene lost 4 bases and the J gene lost 2 bases, with 12 bases spanning the gap. The CDR3 loop reads CAISGPTGAGNTIYF. CDR3 sequence (DNA): TGTGCCATCAGTGGACCTACGGGGGCTGGAAACACCATATATTTT.

This clone has just a few counts. V is TRBV11-2 and J is TRBJ1-5; D not resolved. Per the germline V gene, CDR1 is SGHAT and CDR2 is FQNNGV. There are 13 residues in the CDR3. Trimming cost V 1 base and J 5 bases, with 6 bases left between them. Here the CDR3 reads CASSLARDQPQHF. For the CDR3, the DNA is TGTGCCAGCAGCTTAGCCCGGGATCAGCCCCAGCATTTT.

The chain employs TRBV3-1 (or the pseudogene TRBV3-2) and TRBJ2-1; 12 positions agree with TRBD2. V lost 1 base and J lost 10; bases outside the gene matches: 5. The germline gives CDR1 LGHDT, CDR2 YNNKEL (reference sequence). This CDR3 comprises 15 residues. The CDR3 reads CASSQGLAGVYEQFF. DNA of the CDR3: TGTGCCAGCAGCCAAGGACTAGCGGGAGTCTACGAGCAGTTCTTC.

The chain couples TRBV5-6 to TRBJ2-7; 9 nucleotides align to TRBD2. The CDR3 is 18 amino acids. Per germline, CDR1 SGHDT and CDR2 YYEEEE. V shed 0 bases, J shed 3 bases, and the junction held 13 bases outside the gene matches. As DNA, the CDR3 is TGTGCCAGCAGCTTGGAGCTGACTAGCGGACCGAATTACTACGAGCAGTACTTC. Encoded protein: CASSLELTSGPNYYEQYF.

J is TRBJ1-2 and V is TRBV11-2, with TRBD1 identical over 7 bases. The CDR3 length is 15 residues. Germline values: CDR1 SGHAT, CDR2 FQNNGV. Trimming removed 4 bases from V and 0 bases from J; junction bases left unmatched: 5. CDR3 sequence (DNA): TGTGCCAGCAGCTCTAGGACAGGCGCTAACTATGGCTACACCTTC. Encoded protein: CASSSRTGANYGYTF.

The V gene is TRBV19, the J gene TRBJ1-5; D call uncertain. The CDR3 spans 16 residues. CDR1 is LNHDA, CDR2 SQIVND, per germline (reference sequence). Trimming took off 1 base at V and 5 bases at J, with 15 bases between the two ends. CDR3 amino acids: CASSIGATRFDQPQHF. The CDR3 region has the DNA TGTGCCAGTAGTATAGGGGCCACCAGGTTCGATCAGCCCCAGCATTTT.

This chain connects TRBV5-1 to TRBJ2-1; 10 bases are shared with TRBD2. The CDR3 extends over 16 amino acids. Germline loops: CDR1 SGHRS, CDR2 YFSETQ. V trimming: 0 bases; J trimming: 7 bases; junction bases outside the gene matches: 7. CDR3 nucleotide sequence: TGCGCCAGCAGCTTGGTTGTGGCTAGCGGGAGAAATGAGCAGTTCTTC. Amino acids: CASSLVVASGRNEQFF. The full variable domain, in which reference TRBV5-1 and TRBJ2-1 provide the parts outside the CDR3, is KAGVTQTPRYLIKTRGQQVTLSCSPISGHRSVSWYQQTPGQGLQFLFEYFSETQRNKGNFPGRFSGRQFSNSRSEMNVSTLELGDSALYLCASSLVVASGRNEQFFGPGTRLTVL.

The V call is TRBV6-5, the J call TRBJ2-7; TRBD1 is a possible D gene (6 bases). CDR1 and CDR2 from the germline V gene are MNHEY and SVGAGI. Trimming shortened V by 6 bases and J by 7 bases, and 13 bases separated the two germline ends. CDR3 length equals 12 residues. The chain's CDR3 is CASRAGVGEQYF. The CDR3 nucleotides are TGTGCCAGCAGGGCAGGGGTCGGGGAGCAGTACTTC.